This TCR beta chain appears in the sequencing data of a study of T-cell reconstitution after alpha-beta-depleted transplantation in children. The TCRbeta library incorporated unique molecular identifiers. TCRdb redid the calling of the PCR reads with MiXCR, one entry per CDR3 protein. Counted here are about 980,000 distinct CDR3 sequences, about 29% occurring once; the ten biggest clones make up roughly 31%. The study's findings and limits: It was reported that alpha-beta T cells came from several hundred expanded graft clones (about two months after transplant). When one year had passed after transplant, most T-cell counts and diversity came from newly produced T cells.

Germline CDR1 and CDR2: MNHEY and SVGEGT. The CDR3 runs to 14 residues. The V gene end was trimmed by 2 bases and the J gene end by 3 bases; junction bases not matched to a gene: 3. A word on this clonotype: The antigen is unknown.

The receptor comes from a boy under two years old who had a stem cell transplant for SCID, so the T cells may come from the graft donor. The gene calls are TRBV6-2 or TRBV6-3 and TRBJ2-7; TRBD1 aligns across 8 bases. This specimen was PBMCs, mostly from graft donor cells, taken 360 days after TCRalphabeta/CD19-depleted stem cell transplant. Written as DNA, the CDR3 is TGTGCCAGCAGTTACGAGGGACAGGTCTACGAGCAGTACTTC. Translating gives CASSYEGQVYEQYF.